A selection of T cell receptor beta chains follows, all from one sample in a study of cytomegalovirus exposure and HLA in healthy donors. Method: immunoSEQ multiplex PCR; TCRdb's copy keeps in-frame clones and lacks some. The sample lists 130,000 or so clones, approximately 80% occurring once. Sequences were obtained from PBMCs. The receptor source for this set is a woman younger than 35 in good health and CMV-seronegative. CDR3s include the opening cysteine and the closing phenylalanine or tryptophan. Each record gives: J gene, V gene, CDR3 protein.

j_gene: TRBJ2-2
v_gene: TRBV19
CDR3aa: CASSFGLEGTGELFF

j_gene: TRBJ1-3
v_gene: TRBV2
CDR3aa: CASSEIGATSGNTIYF

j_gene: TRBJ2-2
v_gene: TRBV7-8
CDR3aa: CASSLTENVGELFF

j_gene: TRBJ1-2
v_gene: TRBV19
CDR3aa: CASSMRSVSGYTF

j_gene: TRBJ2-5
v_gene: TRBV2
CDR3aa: CASSDQGVETQYF

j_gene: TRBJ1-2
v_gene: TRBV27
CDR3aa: CASSSKENYGYTF

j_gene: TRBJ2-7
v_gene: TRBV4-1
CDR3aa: CASSLSAGRAYEQYF

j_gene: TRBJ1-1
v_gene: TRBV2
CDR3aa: CASSPKSGMNTEAFF

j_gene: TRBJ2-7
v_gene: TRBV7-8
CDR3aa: CASSLLDRAYEQYF

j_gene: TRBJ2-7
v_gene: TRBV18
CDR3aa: CASSTTPIYEQYF

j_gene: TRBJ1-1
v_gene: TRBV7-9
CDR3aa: CASSFWVRGTEAFF

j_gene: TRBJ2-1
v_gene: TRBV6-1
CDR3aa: CASRLDSYNEQFF

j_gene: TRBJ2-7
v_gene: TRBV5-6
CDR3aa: CASSLVRRGGAGDEQYF

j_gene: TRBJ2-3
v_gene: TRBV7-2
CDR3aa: CASSLIPGSTDTQYF

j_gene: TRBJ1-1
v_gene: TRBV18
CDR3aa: CASSPSAGRAEAFF

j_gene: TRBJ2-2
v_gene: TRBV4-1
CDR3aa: CASSLTNAGTGELFF

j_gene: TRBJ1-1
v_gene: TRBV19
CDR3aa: CASTRTGGIMNTEAFF

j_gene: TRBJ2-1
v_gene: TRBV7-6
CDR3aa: CASSLAPWRTGARSSYNEQFF

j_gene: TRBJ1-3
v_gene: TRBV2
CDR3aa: CASTLALNSGNTIYF

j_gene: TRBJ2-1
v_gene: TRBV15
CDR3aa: CATSRDRGDEQFF

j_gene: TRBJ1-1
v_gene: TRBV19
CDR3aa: CAPPLRDTPPNTEAFF

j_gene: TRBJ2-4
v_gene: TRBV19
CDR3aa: CASTPGGWRQNIQYF

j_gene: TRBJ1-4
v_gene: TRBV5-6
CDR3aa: CASSPLTGGSEKLFF

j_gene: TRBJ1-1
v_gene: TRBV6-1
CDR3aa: CASSEGRYTEAFF

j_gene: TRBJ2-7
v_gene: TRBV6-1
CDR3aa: CASRGIAHEQYF

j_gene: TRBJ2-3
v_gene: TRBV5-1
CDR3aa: CASTKETGGTDTQYF

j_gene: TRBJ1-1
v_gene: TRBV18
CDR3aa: CASSLGAVGTPAATSFF

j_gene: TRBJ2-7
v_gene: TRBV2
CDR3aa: CASSVIGTGGEQYF

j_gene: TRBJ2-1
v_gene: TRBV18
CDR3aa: CASSPIPLAGGSSYNEQFF

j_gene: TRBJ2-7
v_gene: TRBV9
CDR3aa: CASSVGGQGGVGQYF

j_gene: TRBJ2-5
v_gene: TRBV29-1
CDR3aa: CSVEVGGAETQYF

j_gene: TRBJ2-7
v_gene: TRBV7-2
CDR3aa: CASSASGGLTYEQYF

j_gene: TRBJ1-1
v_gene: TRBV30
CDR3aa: CAWRRYLDRYEAFF

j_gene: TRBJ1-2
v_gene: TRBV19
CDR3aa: CASGPGGNGYTF

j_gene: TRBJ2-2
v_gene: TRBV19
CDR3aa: CASSISKGLGTGELFF

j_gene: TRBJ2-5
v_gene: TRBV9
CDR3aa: CASSPRLAGLETQYF

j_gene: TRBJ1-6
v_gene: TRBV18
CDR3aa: CASSPDRVNSPLHF

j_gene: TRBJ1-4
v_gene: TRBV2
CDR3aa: CASSVGTGKEKLFF